This T cell receptor beta chain was found in a study of cytomegalovirus exposure and HLA in healthy donors (dated by TCRdb to 2017 to 2019). Looking at the study overall: An earlier analysis of approximately 640 of the donors reported roughly 270 Gb of sequence data and around 120 million unique TCR beta sequences from 190 million or so T cells. Typing coverage differed by locus: A, B, C, DRB1 and DQB1 were typed in roughly 620-630 donors, DQA1 in 500 to 550, DPA1 in roughly 590, and DPB1 in roughly 450. High-throughput TCR immunosequencing, statistical association of individual TCRs with disease status, and machine learning were combined to predict cytomegalovirus infection status. Class I and class II HLA loci were covered by the typing at four-digit resolution. Rather than drawing on any new phenotypic data, the later analysis identified candidate immune exposures from TCR beta sequences and the way those sequences occurred across donors. The study used immunosequencing to profile the T cell repertoires of 670 or so subjects and linked those repertoires to cytomegalovirus serostatus. Donor age, sex, ethnicity and CMV serostatus were compiled together with the repertoire data. A later analysis re-examined previously published TCR beta repertoires from more than 650 donors and added high-resolution HLA genotyping to investigate patterns of TCR occurrence. Among some 400 genotyped donors of the cohort, an average of approximately 240,000 unique TCR beta nucleotide sequences was sequenced per donor, of which about 19% were non-productive. An early release covering roughly 580 HLA-typed donors comprised about 290 gigabases of sequencing data and around 86 million unique TCR sequences. An earlier analysis of fewer than 700 of the donors applied high-throughput TCR beta sequencing to assess whether each TCR beta V gene segment acted as functional or pseudogenic. Every discovery cohort repertoire had been produced on one sequencing platform. Four to six DR-DQ haplotypes were handled as single units for association and clustering, since linkage in the cohort was strong. The aim of the study was to test whether cataloging public T cell receptors could identify signatures of past pathogen exposure. In a later genetic analysis, genome-wide SNP genotypes for about three fifths of the roughly 670 donors were used, and that subset was treated as a discovery cohort. Along with the roughly 670-subject first cohort, a separate validation cohort of about 110 different subjects was used. Of the 300 to 500 genotyped donors, 81% were placed in the genetic ancestry cluster associated with self-reported Caucasian donors.

The cohort consisted of 670 or so healthy bone marrow donors. Cohort members were all nominally healthy when sampled, although unrecorded immune exposures were likely present. The donor tested CMV seronegative, placing the donor among the 350 or so seronegative members of the cohort. A peripheral blood sample was collected from each donor, and TCR beta sequencing was performed on peripheral blood mononuclear cells. Genomic DNA was extracted from the blood cell samples with the Qiagen DNeasy Blood Extraction Kit. Library method: the immunoSEQ multiplex PCR assay. For the multiplex PCR, a mixture combining 60 forward primers for TCR Vbeta segments and 13 reverse primers for TCR Jbeta segments was used. The CDR3 region of rearranged TCR beta genes was amplified from genomic DNA by a multiplex PCR assay. On the Illumina HiSeq System, the amplified TCR beta libraries were sequenced as 87-base-pair reads. Under the source paper's analysis protocol: A later analysis tallied 75 million to 85 million unique TCR beta chains across the 640 or so repertoires, and approximately 11 million of those chains were shared by two or more donors. Raw reads were error-corrected and collapsed into unique sequences by a nearest-neighbor algorithm in which closely related sequences were merged to remove PCR and sequencing errors. CDR3 sequences were aligned to IMGT reference sequences to assign V, D and J gene segments. For a sequence to be retained, a match of at least six nucleotides to both a V gene segment and a J gene segment was required. A rearrangement counted as productive if the CDR3 had no stop codons and remained in frame with V and J, and every other rearrangement counted as non-productive. Following IMGT convention, CDR3 was defined as the stretch from the second conserved V-encoded cysteine up to the conserved J-encoded phenylalanine. Sequences without an unambiguous match to a single V gene segment were excluded from the earlier analysis of several hundred of the donors. An earlier analysis of several hundred of the donors called V segments functional above 56.7% productive rearrangements and segregating when the between-donor standard deviation exceeded 5%. A statistical classification framework was developed to diagnose cytomegalovirus status using the catalog of TCR beta chain sequences. A later analysis assigned V and J genes by comparing TCR nucleotide sequences with IMGT/GENE-DB human TR gene sequences. The TCRdist pipeline was used in a later analysis to assign CDR3 sequences and most-parsimonious VDJ recombination scenarios. In a later analysis, each TCR beta chain was defined by its CDR3 amino acid sequence together with its V-gene family, and reads lacking a unique V-gene family were excluded. To address suspected cross-contamination and a sequencing artifact, a later analysis removed approximately 590 highly shared, low-generation-probability nucleotide sequences. In a later analysis, a clonal expansion index for each public chain was calculated from normalized within-repertoire ranks of inferred template counts. Generation probabilities in a later analysis came from a VDJ recombination model fitted to out-of-frame rearrangements, and those results were checked against IGoR. Hypergeometric tests were used in a later analysis to score TCR-TCR, TCR-HLA and TCR-CMV co-occurrence, with a repertoire-size bias correction applied to the TCR pairs. To estimate false discovery rates, a later analysis permuted the HLA or CMV assignments 20 times. A later analysis grouped co-occurring TCRs with DBSCAN, adding TCRdist sequence similarity when clustering within HLA-allele-positive subsets. For co-occurrence clustering, repertoires with fewer than 30,000 or more than 120,000 public chains were excluded, along with four to six repertoires with anomalous nucleotide sharing. The table comes from immuneACCESS by way of TCRdb, which keeps in-frame sequences with V and J called. Part of the clones is missing from these tables; in studies checked, under half for an unresolved V gene and the rest for unknown reasons. For V, J and clone size, that table is used; D and trimming come from the DNA. In all, the sample holds around 200,000 clones, and around 75% of those were seen once. 2.9% of the sample comes from the top ten.

Only a few counts were recorded for this clone. Its antigen has not been determined. It has no much larger one-base neighbor in the sample; base qualities were not kept. The CDR1 and CDR2 encoded by the germline V gene (reference sequence) are LNHDA and SQIVND. V loses 10 bases at its end and J loses 7 bases; junction bases beyond the gene matches: 13. There are 15 amino acids in the CDR3, from cysteine to phenylalanine inclusive. Only the CDR3 region is kept as DNA, spanning 45 bases read in frame from base 1. Beyond this particular receptor, the publication reports: Because HLA typing was unavailable for some donors at each locus, only the typed subset was used in association tests. Correlated functional status among segregating V segments might reflect linkage disequilibrium, but an unknown experimental factor could not be ruled out. A later analysis found that HLA-associated TCR beta chains were more clonally expanded and had lower generation probabilities than equally common non-associated chains. When HLA alleles, especially DR and DQ, strongly co-occurred, attributing TCR associations to individual alleles was difficult. While some public TCRs were present in many individuals, most TCR sequences turned up only very rarely across donors. The classifier was reported to diagnose cytomegalovirus status with high specificity and sensitivity in both the original cohort and the validation cohort. Several of the top co-occurrence clusters appeared to be linked to parvovirus B19, influenza, CMV and Epstein-Barr virus, according to a later analysis. In a later analysis, TCR association rates were found to vary across HLA loci, with the most associated TCRs seen for DRB1 alleles and the fewest for HLA-C alleles. Roughly uniform sequencing depth across donors was assumed in presence/absence analyses, although this assumption may not hold. It was suggested by the authors that the approach could potentially be generalized to other disease states and immunological phenotypes. A group of highly shared sequence variants was considered likely to be a technical artifact of the sequencing pipeline. Broadly in line with IMGT annotations, most TCR beta V segments showed up in productive rearrangements about 90% or about 30% of the time in an earlier analysis of approximately 600 of the donors. Seventeen rarely observed V segments, including chromosome 9 orphons, were excluded from the earlier analysis of a few hundred of the donors because counts were too low. At a false discovery rate of 0.05, a later analysis linked 16,951 TCR beta sequences to specific HLA alleles. A further reported finding was that TCR beta sequences accurately predicted the HLA-A and HLA-B alleles for most subjects in the first cohort. In this cohort, only TCR beta chains were sequenced, and detectable features were limited by the absence of alpha or paired-chain data. The 87-base-pair reads could not distinguish some IMGT-functional V segments, including TRBV6-2 and TRBV6-3, so those segments were excluded. In a later genetic analysis, a missense DCLRE1C variant was associated with V-gene and J-gene trimming of TCR beta chains, and the association was replicated in an independent cohort. A later analysis found that most CMV-associated TCR beta chains appeared HLA-restricted, with HLA associations seemingly driven largely by CMV exposure. Immune exposure information for the cohort was limited to CMV serostatus. A few of the identified cytomegalovirus-associated TCR beta chains were confirmed in vitro to be specific for cytomegalovirus antigens. A total of 150 to 200 TCR beta chains were listed by the study as associated with cytomegalovirus. A later genetic analysis reported fewer N-insertions in productive TCRs among donors in an Asian-associated ancestry cluster than the approximately 700-donor mean.

The TCR sequence derives from a male donor in good health and CMV-seronegative. Sequencing used PBMCs. Recombination connected TRBV19 to TRBJ2-1, with 10 bases matching TRBD2. The CDR3 region reads CATAAGLAGVNEQFF. In nucleotide form, the sequence is TGTGCCACGGCAGCGGGTCTAGCGGGGGTGAATGAGCAGTTCTTC.